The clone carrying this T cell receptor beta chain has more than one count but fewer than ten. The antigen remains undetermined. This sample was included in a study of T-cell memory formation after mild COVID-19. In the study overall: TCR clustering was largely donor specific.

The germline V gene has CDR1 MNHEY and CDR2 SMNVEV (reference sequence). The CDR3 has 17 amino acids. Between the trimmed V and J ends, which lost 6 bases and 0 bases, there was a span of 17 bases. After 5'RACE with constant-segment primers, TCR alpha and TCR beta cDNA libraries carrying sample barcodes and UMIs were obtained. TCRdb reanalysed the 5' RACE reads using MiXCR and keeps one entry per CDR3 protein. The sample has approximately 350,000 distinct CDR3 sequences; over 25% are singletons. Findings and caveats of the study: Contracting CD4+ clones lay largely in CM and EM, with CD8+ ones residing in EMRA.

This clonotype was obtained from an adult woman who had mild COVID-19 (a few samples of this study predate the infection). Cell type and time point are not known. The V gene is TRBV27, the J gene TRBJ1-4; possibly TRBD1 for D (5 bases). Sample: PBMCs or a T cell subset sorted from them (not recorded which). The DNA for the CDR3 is TGTGCCAGCAGCCGGGACGGCTTCGTCGCAACTAATGAAAAACTGTTTTTT. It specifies CASSRDGFVATNEKLFF.